Detailed here is one T cell receptor (beta chain). The antigen is unknown. This sample was included in a study of radiotherapy plus CTLA-4 blockade in lung cancer. Study-wide context: Objective response was observed in about 19% of patients, and disease control in approximately 33%. Study results and limitations: Interferon-beta, together with early blood T cell clone dynamics, reportedly best predicted response. Radiotherapy plus ipilimumab was followed by expansion in blood of tumor-derived TCR clones.

Repertoires were generated with immunoSEQ multiplex PCR, while TCRdb's copy carries only in-frame clones and drops some. Of some 66,000 clones in the sample, about 85% were seen once. The CDR3 is 15 amino acids. With 3 bases removed from V and 0 bases from J, the gap between germline ends came to 10 bases. The germline gives CDR1 SGDLS, CDR2 YYNGEE. Alongside CTLA-4 blockade with ipilimumab, patients with chemo-refractory metastatic non-small-cell lung cancer received focal radiation. This specimen consisted of peripheral blood, obtained from a patient treated with radiotherapy plus ipilimumab. The gene calls are TRBV9 and TRBJ2-1, with D tentatively TRBD2 (6 bases). The receptor was derived from a human donor with non-small cell lung cancer who had a partial response to radiotherapy plus ipilimumab. The CDR3 DNA sequence: TGTGCCAGCAGCGAGGTAGCGGACTCCTACAATGAGCAGTTCTTC. It yields the protein CASSEVADSYNEQFF. Full variable domain (outside the CDR3, taken from reference TRBV9 and TRBJ2-1): DSGVTQTPKHLITATGQRVTLRCSPRSGDLSVYWYQQSLDQGLQFLIQYYNGEERAKGNILERFSAQQFPDLHSELNLSSLELGDSALYFCASSEVADSYNEQFFGPGTRLTVL.